The 31 T cell receptor beta chains below were found in one sample sequenced in a study of shared clonotypes between healthy human individuals. Measured with immunoSEQ multiplex PCR; TCRdb has only the in-frame clones, and not every one. The data contain fewer than 3 million clones, about nine tenths of them singletons. The sequenced sample consisted of naive CD4+ T cells from PBMCs. Described subset: CD45RA+ positively selected. The receptors originated from a man between 18 and 29 years old in good health. Some clones in this sample may be carry-over from other donors' samples.

The chain combines TRBV29-1 with TRBJ1-2; 7 bases fit TRBD1. The ends lost 1 base at V and 8 bases at J; junction bases unmatched: 7. Germline V gene lookup returns CDR1 SQVTM and CDR2 ANQGSEA. The CDR3 runs to 13 residues. The CDR3 loop reads CSVEATGKWGYTF. The CDR3 region has the DNA TGCAGCGTTGAAGCGACAGGGAAGTGGGGCTACACCTTC.

The rearrangement joins TRBV30 to TRBJ2-6, with D possibly matching TRBD2 (6 bases). The CDR3 is 18 residues long. Deletions cut 0 bases from V and 1 base from J, with 16 bases between. Germline V gene data show CDR1 as GTSNPN and CDR2 as SVGIG (reference sequence). Here the CDR3 DNA reads TGTGCCTGGAGTGTACCGGGATTGGGGAGGTCTGGGGCCAACGTCCTGACTTTC. It codes for CAWSVPGLGRSGANVLTF.

V gene TRBV28 combines with J gene TRBJ2-3; 7 bases line up with TRBD1. After removal of 10 bases from V and 0 bases from J, the junction contained 10 bases not matched to a gene. CDR3 length: 15 residues. Germline V gene data show CDR1 as MDHEN and CDR2 as SYDVKM. The DNA for the CDR3 is TGTGCCACACTGCCAGGGGGAGCTAGCACAGATACGCAGTATTTT. Translated: CATLPGGASTDTQYF.

The V gene is TRBV27, the J gene TRBJ2-5, with 8 positions matching TRBD1. The CDR3 has 13 residues. Per germline, CDR1 MNHEY and CDR2 SMNVEV (reference sequence). V shed 6 bases and J 2 bases; nucleotides not matched to a gene: 2. The CDR3 loop is CASSHRGQETQYF. The CDR3 region has the DNA TGTGCCAGCAGCCACAGGGGGCAAGAGACCCAGTACTTC.

The chain carries TRBV7-8 and TRBJ2-7; D remains unclear. V was clipped by 3 bases and J by 5 bases, with 8 bases between them. The CDR3 contains 12 residues. CDR1 is SGHVS and CDR2 is FQNEAQ in the germline V gene. The CDR3 protein is CASSFYMDEQYF. The CDR3 nucleotides read TGTGCCAGCAGCTTTTACATGGACGAGCAGTACTTC.

The chain has TRBV6-1 and TRBJ1-1; TRBD1 might be the D (5 bases). Germline values: CDR1 MNHNS, CDR2 SASEGT. The CDR3 has 15 amino acids. Trimming removed 6 bases at V and 10 bases at J, with 24 bases between. The DNA of the CDR3 is TGTGCCAGCAGGACCGGCGGGACCCGAGGAATTGGAGCTTTCTTT. Its protein product is CASRTGGTRGIGAFF.

As for this clone: Other nucleotide sequences from this sample produce the same CDR3. The rearrangement joins TRBV7-2 to TRBJ2-7; D may be TRBD2 (5 bases). V lost 4 bases, J lost 3 bases, and 7 bases lay in between. CDR3 length: 12 residues. Germline lookup yields CDR1 SGHTA and CDR2 FQGNSA. The CDR3 spells CASSSEGYEQYF. In DNA, the CDR3 is TGTGCCAGCAGCTCAGAGGGCTACGAGCAGTACTTC.

The chain has TRBV5-4 and TRBJ2-3, with 8 bases aligning to TRBD1. From germline, CDR1 is SGHNT and CDR2 YYREEE (reference sequence). This CDR3 is built from 16 residues. Unmatched junction bases numbered 7, after V lost 2 bases and J lost 2 bases. The DNA for the CDR3 is TGTGCCAGCAGCTTCCCGGGACAGGCCGACACAGATACGCAGTATTTT. It yields the protein CASSFPGQADTDTQYF.

The genes are TRBV7-8 and TRBJ2-2, with TRBD1 matching 10 bases. The J segment lost 7 bases and the V segment lost 3 bases, leaving 5 bases of the junction unmatched. The germline V gene encodes CDR1 SGHVS and CDR2 FQNEAQ. The CDR3 sequence is 15 residues long. CDR3 in amino acids: CASSFRDRGVGELFF. The CDR3 coding sequence is TGTGCCAGCAGCTTCCGGGACAGGGGTGTCGGGGAGCTGTTTTTT.

The chain recombines TRBV19 with TRBJ2-3; D unclear. The CDR3 loop spans 14 amino acids. Germline values: CDR1 LNHDA, CDR2 SQIVND (reference sequence). V dropped 5 bases and J dropped 0 bases, with 9 bases sitting between them. The CDR3 DNA reads TGTGCCAGTAGTGTATTTGGAAGCACAGATACGCAGTATTTT. It specifies CASSVFGSTDTQYF.

The genes are TRBV5-8 and TRBJ2-7; 11 positions match TRBD1. The germline gives CDR1 SGHTS, CDR2 YDEGEE. CDR3 length equals 17 residues. With V trimmed by 0 bases and J by 0 bases, 5 bases remained unmatched. CDR3 in DNA: TGTGCCAGCAGCTTGGGGACAGGGGGCTACAGCTCCTACGAGCAGTACTTC. This sequence encodes CASSLGTGGYSSYEQYF. The variable domain in full, completed from reference TRBV5-8 and TRBJ2-7, reads EAGVTQSPTHLIKTRGQQATLRCSPISGHTSVYWYQQALGLGLQFLLWYDEGEERNRGNFPPRFSGRQFPNYSSELNVNALELEDSALYLCASSLGTGGYSSYEQYFGPGTRLTVT.

The genes are TRBV15 and TRBJ2-7; 10 bases are shared with TRBD1. The CDR3 has 15 residues. Unmatched junction bases numbered 13, after V lost 2 bases and J lost 12 bases. Germline CDR1 LNHNV, CDR2 YYDKDF (reference sequence). CDR3 DNA sequence: TGTGCCACCAGCAGACCCGGGACAGGGGTCCTAAGCGCGTACTTC. This codes for CATSRPGTGVLSAYF.

V usage is TRBV19 and J usage is TRBJ2-4; TRBD2 aligns across 13 bases. V lost 5 bases and J lost 2; bases outside the gene matches: 9. The germline gives CDR1 LNHDA, CDR2 SQIVND (reference sequence). The CDR3 is 18 amino acids. The CDR3 nucleotides read TGTGCCAGTAGTCTACCCGGGACTAGCGGGACGTCCAAAAACATTCAGTACTTC. Residues: CASSLPGTSGTSKNIQYF.

This sequence joins TRBV19 and TRBJ2-1, with D possibly matching TRBD2 (6 bases). V lost 1 base and J lost 0, with 7 bases in between. The V gene's germline CDR1 is LNHDA and CDR2 SQIVND (reference sequence). The CDR3 extends over 15 amino acids. The CDR3 is CASSIGLGSYNEQFF. The CDR3 DNA reads TGTGCCAGTAGTATAGGACTAGGCTCCTACAATGAGCAGTTCTTC.

The rearrangement uses TRBV5-1 and TRBJ2-5; tentatively, D is TRBD1 (6 bases). V lost 4 bases, J lost 2 bases, and 9 bases lay in between. The CDR3 sequence is 13 residues long. Germline assignment: CDR1 SGHRS and CDR2 YFSETQ. The CDR3 sequence is CASSGQNQETQYF. The CDR3 bases are TGCGCCAGCAGCGGACAGAATCAAGAGACCCAGTACTTC.

J is TRBJ1-1 and V is TRBV5-1; no reliable D call. This CDR3 has 13 residues. The V end lost 4 bases, the J end lost 8 bases, and 15 bases lay between the germline ends. Per germline, CDR1 SGHRS and CDR2 YFSETQ. The CDR3 loop is CASSAPGRHEAFF. In nucleotides, the CDR3 is TGCGCCAGCAGCGCACCCGGGAGGCACGAAGCTTTCTTT.

With respect to this clone: The sample carries other DNA sequences with the same CDR3. The chain combines TRBV2 with TRBJ2-5; 7 bases match TRBD1. The CDR3 extends over 14 amino acids. Germline V gives CDR1 SNHLY, CDR2 FYNNEI. Losses at the gene ends were 2 bases for V and 5 bases for J; bases not matched to a gene: 5. The CDR3 protein is CASSEQRGRETQYF. The CDR3 DNA reads as TGTGCCAGCAGTGAACAAAGGGGGCGGGAGACCCAGTACTTC.

This chain links TRBV7-2 with TRBJ1-4; TRBD1 aligns across 8 bases. The junction had 11 bases not matched to a gene; V was cut back by 3 bases and J by 8 bases. From germline, CDR1 is SGHTA and CDR2 FQGNSA. The CDR3 consists of 16 residues. As DNA, the CDR3 is TGTGCCAGCAGCTTTGAGCCCGGACAGGGATTGGAAAAACTGTTTTTT. Translating it yields CASSFEPGQGLEKLFF.

In its sample, this clone was seen a few times. The J gene is TRBJ1-2, the V gene TRBV7-9; weak D call: TRBD1 (6 bases). The CDR3 runs 14 residues. From germline, CDR1 is SEHNR and CDR2 FQNEAQ (reference sequence). Trimming cost V 6 bases and J 5 bases, with 16 bases left between them. CDR3 amino acids: CASSTGTRAYGYTF. In nucleotides, the CDR3 is TGTGCCAGCAGTACCGGGACAAGGGCGTATGGCTACACCTTC.

The chain is built from TRBV7-3 and TRBJ1-1, with 9 nucleotides matching TRBD1. Germline V CDR1 and CDR2: SGHTA, FQGTGA. CDR3 length equals 13 residues. After removal of 4 bases from V and 6 bases from J, the junction contained 3 bases not matched to a gene. The CDR3, as DNA: TGTGCCAGCAGCTCGACAGGGGGGGCTGAAGCTTTCTTT. Protein sequence: CASSSTGGAEAFF.

V and J are TRBV25-1 and TRBJ2-1; 9 nucleotides agree with TRBD1. This CDR3 contains 15 residues. Germline lookup yields CDR1 MGHDK and CDR2 SYGVNS. V was clipped by 2 bases and J by 3 bases; unmatched bases: 2. The CDR3 region is CASSEAGQGYNEQFF. In nucleotides, the CDR3 is TGTGCCAGCAGTGAAGCGGGACAGGGCTACAATGAGCAGTTCTTC.

The V and J genes are TRBV11-2 and TRBJ2-7; 10 bases match TRBD2. The CDR3 has 15 residues. Germline trimming cut 3 bases from V and 0 bases from J; bases unmatched to any gene: 2. Germline assignment: CDR1 SGHAT and CDR2 FQNNGV. CDR3 loop: CASSLTSGYSYEQYF. CDR3 DNA: TGTGCCAGCAGCTTGACTAGCGGGTACTCCTACGAGCAGTACTTC. The whole variable domain, remainder taken from reference TRBV11-2 and TRBJ2-7, is EAGVAQSPRYKIIEKRQSVAFWCNPISGHATLYWYQQILGQGPKLLIQFQNNGVVDDSQLPKDRFSAERLKGVDSTLKIQPAKLEDSAVYLCASSLTSGYSYEQYFGPGTRLTVT.

On this clone: Other DNA variants within this sample encode the same CDR3. The chain links TRBV29-1 to TRBJ2-5; TRBD2 matches at 10 bases. J was trimmed by 2 bases and V by 6 bases; bases with no gene match: 0. CDR1 and CDR2 from the germline V gene are SQVTM and ANQGSEA. CDR3 length: 12 residues. The CDR3 reads CSVAGGQETQYF. The CDR3 region has the DNA TGCAGCGTAGCGGGAGGGCAAGAGACCCAGTACTTC.

The chain combines TRBV4-3 with TRBJ2-2; D perhaps matches TRBD1 (5 bases). Germline V gene lookup returns CDR1 LGHNA and CDR2 YSLEER. With 0 bases removed from V and 7 bases from J, the gap between germline ends came to 15 bases. The CDR3 has 16 amino acids. CDR3 region: CASSQDPQGFGGELFF. CDR3 bases: TGCGCCAGCAGCCAAGATCCGCAGGGATTTGGCGGGGAGCTGTTTTTT.

The chain couples TRBV19 to TRBJ1-4; D is unclear. Germline V lookup: CDR1 LNHDA, CDR2 SQIVND (reference sequence). The V end was cut by 5 bases, the J end by 7 bases, with 20 bases between. The CDR3 contains 16 residues. CDR3 bases: TGTGCCAGTAGTCGGAACGGCGGGCCAGGTCGTGAAAAACTGTTTTTT. It encodes CASSRNGGPGREKLFF.

The chain combines TRBV6-1 with TRBJ1-1, with D unclear. Germline values: CDR1 MNHNS, CDR2 SASEGT. This CDR3 comprises 12 residues. CDR3 DNA: TGTGCTTTGCGGGTCTTTCTGGGTGAAGCTTTCTTT. Translation: CALRVFLGEAFF.

The chain couples TRBV10-3 to TRBJ1-5, with 7 bases identical to TRBD1. CDR1 and CDR2 (germline): ENHRY, SYGVKD. The CDR3 spans 15 residues. The V segment lost 2 bases and the J segment 4 bases; nucleotides outside the gene matches: 5. This CDR3 reads CAISEGTAINQPQHF. The CDR3 DNA is TGTGCCATCAGTGAGGGGACAGCCATAAATCAGCCCCAGCATTTT.

The rearrangement joins TRBV2 to TRBJ2-3; 7 nucleotides match TRBD2. The J segment lost 0 bases and the V segment lost 1 base, leaving 4 bases of the junction unmatched. CDR3 length: 16 amino acids. Germline V CDR1 and CDR2: SNHLY, FYNNEI. DNA for the CDR3: TGTGCCAGCAGTGAAGAGGGTAGCGGGAGCACAGATACGCAGTATTTT. It yields the protein CASSEEGSGSTDTQYF.

DNA for the CDR3: TGTGCCAGCTCACCCTCGGTGGCCACCAACTATGGCTACACCTTC. Protein sequence: CASSPSVATNYGYTF. The J gene is TRBJ1-2, the V gene TRBV18; D unresolved. The CDR3 runs 15 residues. The V end lost 3 bases, the J end lost 2 bases, and 13 bases lay between the germline ends. The V gene's germline CDR1 is KGHSH and CDR2 LQKENI.

The chain links TRBV7-9 to TRBJ2-6, with unresolved D. This CDR3 comprises 16 residues. Germline V CDR1 and CDR2: SEHNR, FQNEAQ (reference sequence). Trimming removed 2 bases from V and 4 bases from J, with 12 bases in between. CDR3 DNA: TGTGCCAGCAGCTTATCTAAAGGGCTAGGGGCCAACGTCCTGACTTTC. Protein product: CASSLSKGLGANVLTF.

CDR3 in DNA: TGCGCCAGCAGCCAAGACAGGGGCGGAAACACCATATATTTT. Amino acid sequence: CASSQDRGGNTIYF. The chain couples TRBV4-1 to TRBJ1-3; a possible D gene is TRBD1 (6 bases). This CDR3 is 14 amino acids long. V was trimmed by 0 bases and J by 4 bases, leaving 7 bases between them. Germline assignment: CDR1 MGHRA and CDR2 YSYEKL.